This T cell receptor (beta chain) emerged from a study of cytomegalovirus exposure and HLA in healthy donors. A multiplex PCR was run with 60 Vbeta primers and 13 Jbeta primers. Sequencing used immunoSEQ multiplex PCR; TCRdb keeps in-frame clones, though not all of them. The sample records about 190,000 clones, 60% to 85% being singletons. This CDR3 region has 17 residues. Trimming cost V 4 bases and J 4 bases; bases outside gene matches: 9. CDR1 and CDR2 from the germline V gene are SGHRS and YFSETQ. Findings and limits, study-wide: Later genetic work tied a missense DCLRE1C variant to beta-chain V and J trimming. According to the study, 180 or so TCR beta chains were cytomegalovirus-associated. Later, an analysis found that common viral pathogens appeared to be linked with several of the most significant clusters.

A note on this clone: What it recognizes is unknown.

Sequencing input: PBMCs. The rearrangement links TRBV5-1 to TRBJ2-6, with 9 bases aligning to TRBD1. The TCR sequence derives from a woman under 30 in good health and CMV-seronegative. The CDR3: CASSPQTGGSGANVLTF. The CDR3 nucleotides are TGCGCCAGCAGCCCCCAGACAGGGGGATCCGGGGCCAACGTCCTGACTTTC.